The next 7 T cell receptor beta chains were all read from a single sample in a study of molecular identifiers for immune sequencing clone quantification. TCRdb reprocessed the PCR reads via MiXCR and lists one record per CDR3 protein. The sample contains 40,000 to 65,000 distinct CDR3 sequences, just over 35% of which appear only once. The sequencing input was naive CD8+ T cells from blood, with Jurkat cell RNA spiked in. Subset specified: FACS-sorted CD8+CD4-CCR7+CD45RA+ naive T cells. These receptors all stem from a human donor in good health. Some libraries in this study had Jurkat cell RNA spiked in.

This clonotype was counted at least ten times. An end of the junction does not agree with germline; a read error may underlie this. J is TRBJ2-4 and V is TRBV25-1; 8 nucleotides align to TRBD1. CDR1 is MGHDK, CDR2 SYGVNS, per germline. The CDR3 sequence is 11 residues long. The CDR3 loop reads CASSTGTGFIF. The CDR3 region has the DNA TGTGCCAGCAGTACCGGGACAGGCTTTATATTC. The full variable domain, completed using reference TRBV25-1 and TRBJ2-4, is EADIYQTPRYLVIGTGKKITLECSQTMGHDKMYWYQQDPGMELHLIHYSYGVNSTEKGDLSSESTVSRIRTEHFPLTLESARPSHTSQYLCASSTGTGFIFGAGTRLSVL.

This clonotype was detected ten times or more. The CDR3 nucleotides read TGCGCCAGCAGCCAAGAAGGAGCGGGAGACTACAATGAGCAGTTCTTC. This gives the protein CASSQEGAGDYNEQFF. This chain connects TRBV4-3 to TRBJ2-1, with 8 bases matching TRBD2. The length of the CDR3 is 16 residues. The junction had 4 bases not matched to a gene; V was cut back by 0 bases and J by 3 bases. Germline CDR1 and CDR2: LGHNA and YSLEER.

V gene TRBV10-3 combines with J gene TRBJ1-1; D unresolved. The CDR3 contains 13 residues. The V end lost 10 bases, the J end lost 0 bases, and 12 bases lay between the germline ends. Germline V gene data show CDR1 as ENHRY and CDR2 as SYGVKD. CDR3 in amino acids: CATSPLMNTEAFF. CDR3 coding DNA: TGTGCCACCAGCCCACTTATGAACACTGAAGCTTTCTTT.

This clonotype was recorded many times. The rearrangement links TRBV11-2 to TRBJ2-1; no reliable D call. V was clipped by 4 bases and J by 6 bases, with 7 bases between them. There are 12 residues in the CDR3. Germline CDR1 and CDR2: SGHAT and FQNNGV. The CDR3 DNA reads TGTGCCAGCAGCTCCGGCCTCAATGAGCAGTTCTTC. Its translation is CASSSGLNEQFF. Based on the CDR3 plus reference TRBV11-2 and TRBJ2-1, the full variable domain is EAGVAQSPRYKIIEKRQSVAFWCNPISGHATLYWYQQILGQGPKLLIQFQNNGVVDDSQLPKDRFSAERLKGVDSTLKIQPAKLEDSAVYLCASSSGLNEQFFGPGTRLTVL.

The rearrangement uses TRBV5-6 and TRBJ1-1, with unresolved D. Germline lookup yields CDR1 SGHDT and CDR2 YYEEEE. V lost 1 base and J 0 bases, leaving 16 bases between the germline ends. There are 17 residues in the CDR3. The DNA for the CDR3 is TGTGCCAGCAGCTTGTGGGGTAGCGTTGGATTGAACACTGAAGCTTTCTTT. Its protein product is CASSLWGSVGLNTEAFF.

The chain has TRBV10-3 and TRBJ2-7, with 9 positions matching TRBD1. Germline V gene lookup returns CDR1 ENHRY and CDR2 SYGVKD. The V segment lost 10 bases and the J segment 4 bases; nucleotides outside the gene matches: 8. The CDR3 loop spans 13 amino acids. The CDR3, as DNA: TGTGCCAGTGAAACAGGGGGCGGATACGAGCAGTACTTC. Translation: CASETGGGYEQYF.

This clonotype was observed many times. This sequence joins TRBV6-6 and TRBJ1-4; D is unclear. V gave up 3 bases and J gave up 6 bases, with 2 bases separating them. Germline V gene sequence: CDR1 MNHNY, CDR2 SVGAGI (reference sequence). CDR3 length: 11 residues. The CDR3 nucleotides are TGTGCCAGCAGTTATGATGAAAAACTGTTTTTT. Translation: CASSYDEKLFF.